Presented here are 27 T cell receptor beta chains from one specimen sequenced in a study of blood T cell repertoires in COVID-19 (dated by TCRdb to about 2020). Library generation was performed with the immunoSEQ multiplex PCR assay. TCRdb retrieved this table from immuneACCESS and kept in-frame rearrangements only. Not all clones are present; in checked studies, unresolved V genes account for under half, and no reason is known for the remainder. The sample table records roughly 70,000 clones; just under 80% of these occur just once. 8.5% to 10% of the sample is in the top ten clones. Sequenced sample: peripheral blood. All receptors derive from a human donor in a cohort sampled during active COVID-19.

The sample holds a few counts of this clone. This sequence joins TRBV7-9 and TRBJ1-1; D gene unclear. Trimming removed 5 bases at V and 8 bases at J, with 9 bases between. The CDR3 is made up of 11 amino acids. Germline CDR1 is SEHNR and CDR2 is FQNEAQ (reference sequence). DNA for the CDR3: TGTGCCAGCAGCCCTGGGGAGGAAGCTTTCTTT. The encoded protein is CASSPGEEAFF.

V is TRBV4-3 and J is TRBJ2-2; D perhaps matches TRBD2 (7 bases). V gave up 7 bases and J gave up 3 bases, with 12 bases separating them. CDR3 length: 14 residues. CDR1 and CDR2 (germline): LGHNA, YSLEER. The CDR3 nucleotides read TGCGCCAGCAAAGGGGGGAGGGACACCGGGGAGCTGTTTTTT. It codes for CASKGGRDTGELFF.

The CDR3 region has the DNA TGTGCCAGCAGTTTATATATACTCTACGAGCAGTACTTC. Translated, it gives CASSLYILYEQYF. V usage is TRBV28 and J usage is TRBJ2-7, with unresolved D. CDR1 and CDR2 from the germline V gene are MDHEN and SYDVKM. The CDR3 has 13 residues. Trimming pared 1 base from V and 3 bases from J, leaving 7 bases between.

The chain couples TRBV7-2 to TRBJ2-3; 8 bases map to TRBD2. This CDR3 region has 16 residues. V dropped 2 bases and J dropped 4; count of bases not matched to a gene: 8. CDR1 and CDR2 (germline): SGHTA, FQGNSA. CDR3 sequence (DNA): TGTGCCAGCAGCTTATCCGGGAGGGCTGGATCAGATACGCAGTATTTT. Its protein is CASSLSGRAGSDTQYF. Looking up the rest from reference TRBV7-2 and TRBJ2-3 gives the full variable domain: GAGVSQSPSNKVTEKGKDVELRCDPISGHTALYWYRQSLGQGLEFLIYFQGNSAPDKSGLPSDRFSAERTGGSVSTLTIQRTQQEDSAVYLCASSLSGRAGSDTQYFGPGTRLTVL.

The chain combines TRBV7-2 with TRBJ2-2, with 8 bases lining up with TRBD2. The V and J ends lost 4 bases and 11 bases, in that order; junction bases with no gene match: 9. Germline V gives CDR1 SGHTA, CDR2 FQGNSA. The CDR3 has 14 amino acids. Written as DNA, the CDR3 is TGTGCCAGCAGCTACTCTAGCGGGTTATATGAGCTGTTTTTT. Translation gives CASSYSSGLYELFF. The full variable domain, completed using reference TRBV7-2 and TRBJ2-2, is GAGVSQSPSNKVTEKGKDVELRCDPISGHTALYWYRQSLGQGLEFLIYFQGNSAPDKSGLPSDRFSAERTGGSVSTLTIQRTQQEDSAVYLCASSYSSGLYELFFGEGSRLTVL.

The V gene is TRBV21-1, the J gene TRBJ1-2. TRBV21-1 is an annotated pseudogene. The CDR3 has 15 amino acids. For the CDR3, the DNA is TGTGCCAGTCCCACCGGGGGGGAATATAACTATGGCTACACCTTC. Protein: CASPTGGEYNYGYTF.

The genes are TRBV15 and TRBJ1-1, with 8 bases that match TRBD1. The V and J ends lost 1 base and 12 bases, in that order; junction bases with no gene match: 4. The length of the CDR3 is 12 residues. Per the germline V gene, CDR1 is LNHNV and CDR2 is YYDKDF (reference sequence). The CDR3 sequence is CATSRGQGASFF. DNA of the CDR3: TGTGCCACCAGCAGAGGGCAGGGGGCGTCTTTCTTT.

The V and J genes are TRBV3-1 (or the pseudogene TRBV3-2) and TRBJ1-4; 10 nucleotides line up with TRBD1. CDR1 LGHDT and CDR2 YNNKEL come from the germline V gene (reference sequence). The CDR3 covers 16 residues. The trim removed 3 bases at V and 5 bases at J, leaving 6 bases unmatched. The CDR3 bases are TGTGCCAGCAGCCAGGGGGGGGGACAGGGGAATGAAAAACTGTTTTTT. Encoded protein: CASSQGGGQGNEKLFF.

This clone showed up just a few times. The V and J genes are TRBV19 and TRBJ2-6, with a tentative D call TRBD2 (6 bases). V gave up 8 bases and J gave up 0 bases, with 14 bases separating them. CDR1 and CDR2 from the germline V gene are LNHDA and SQIVND (reference sequence). This CDR3 spans 16 amino acids. The DNA for the CDR3 is TGTGCCAGTGGACTATCCCCGTACTCTGGGGCCAACGTCCTGACTTTC. Residues: CASGLSPYSGANVLTF.

The rearrangement joins TRBV6-6 to TRBJ2-1; TRBD2 matches 9 bases. Germline CDR1 reads MNHNY; CDR2 reads SVGAGI (reference sequence). This CDR3 is built from 11 residues. V shed 8 bases, J shed 10 bases, and the junction held 3 bases outside the gene matches. The CDR3 DNA is TGTGCCAGCCGGACTAGCGCGGAGCAGTTCTTC. This translates into CASRTSAEQFF.

V and J are TRBV5-5 and TRBJ1-5; 7 nucleotides match TRBD1. V was clipped by 0 bases and J by 7 bases; unmatched bases: 4. The CDR3 totals 14 residues. From germline, CDR1 is SGHKS and CDR2 YYEKEE (reference sequence). DNA for the CDR3: TGTGCCAGCAGCTTGGGAGTAGGGGGCCAGCCCCAGCATTTT. Translating gives CASSLGVGGQPQHF.

This clone was found once. This rearrangement joins TRBV19 to TRBJ2-5; unclear D gene. V lost 5 bases to trimming and J lost 1 base, with 11 bases between them. Germline CDR1 and CDR2: LNHDA and SQIVND (reference sequence). The CDR3 totals 14 residues. The CDR3 spells CASSPGGSQETQYF. The CDR3 DNA reads TGTGCCAGTAGTCCTGGCGGAAGCCAAGAGACCCAGTACTTC.

This clone was found a few times. The chain couples TRBV2 to TRBJ2-7, with unresolved D. V was shortened by 3 bases and J by 2 bases, with 8 bases between the two germline ends. The length of the CDR3 is 13 residues. Germline values: CDR1 SNHLY, CDR2 FYNNEI. CDR3 residues: CASSEWLAYEQYF. In DNA, the CDR3 is TGTGCCAGCAGTGAGTGGTTAGCCTACGAGCAGTACTTC.

This chain joins TRBV7-9 and TRBJ2-7, with 8 bases aligning to TRBD2. This CDR3 contains 15 residues. Germline V gives CDR1 SEHNR, CDR2 FQNEAQ (reference sequence). V dropped 4 bases and J dropped 6; count of bases not matched to a gene: 11. The chain's CDR3 is CASSSPWREAGEQYF. The CDR3 DNA is TGTGCCAGCAGCTCCCCATGGCGGGAGGCGGGCGAGCAGTACTTC.

There are a few counts of this clone. The chain couples TRBV30 to TRBJ1-6; 8 bases are shared with TRBD1. After removal of 5 bases from V and 10 bases from J, the junction contained 10 bases not matched to a gene. CDR1 is GTSNPN, CDR2 SVGIG, per germline (reference sequence). This CDR3 has 14 amino acids. This CDR3 reads CAWGIGQGESPLHF. In DNA, the CDR3 is TGTGCCTGGGGGATTGGACAGGGAGAATCACCCCTCCACTTT.

The chain has TRBV25-1 and TRBJ1-6; 7 positions agree with TRBD1. This CDR3 spans 18 amino acids. The V gene end was trimmed by 7 bases and the J gene end by 0 bases; junction bases not matched to a gene: 12. CDR1 MGHDK and CDR2 SYGVNS come from the germline V gene. The CDR3 loop reads CASTSEGQLSSYNSPLHF. CDR3 coding DNA: TGTGCCAGCACTTCAGAGGGACAGCTAAGCTCCTATAATTCACCCCTCCACTTT. The whole variable domain, remainder taken from reference TRBV25-1 and TRBJ1-6, is EADIYQTPRYLVIGTGKKITLECSQTMGHDKMYWYQQDPGMELHLIHYSYGVNSTEKGDLSSESTVSRIRTEHFPLTLESARPSHTSQYLCASTSEGQLSSYNSPLHFGNGTRLTVT.

The chain combines TRBV11-3 with TRBJ2-3, with TRBD2 matching 10 bases. V lost 3 bases to trimming and J lost 5 bases; unmatched junction nucleotides: 8. CDR3 size: 16 residues. Germline CDR1 reads SGHNT; CDR2 reads YENEEA. The CDR3 reads CASSFGLAGDGDTQYF. The DNA for the CDR3 is TGTGCCAGCAGCTTTGGGCTAGCGGGAGATGGAGATACGCAGTATTTT.

V is TRBV5-1 and J is TRBJ2-7, with 7 bases matching TRBD1. This CDR3 comprises 14 residues. J gave up 5 bases and V 4 bases, and 9 bases lay outside the gene matches. Germline values: CDR1 SGHRS, CDR2 YFSETQ. The CDR3 sequence is CASSLDRVGDEQYF. CDR3 coding DNA: TGCGCCAGCAGCCTTGACAGGGTTGGCGACGAGCAGTACTTC. The whole variable domain, filled in from reference TRBV5-1 and TRBJ2-7, reads KAGVTQTPRYLIKTRGQQVTLSCSPISGHRSVSWYQQTPGQGLQFLFEYFSETQRNKGNFPGRFSGRQFSNSRSEMNVSTLELGDSALYLCASSLDRVGDEQYFGPGTRLTVT.

The chain joins TRBV20-1 to TRBJ2-7; maybe TRBD1 (6 bases). The CDR3 contains 15 residues. V gave up 3 bases and J gave up 4 bases, with 19 bases separating them. The V gene's germline CDR1 is DFQATT and CDR2 SNEGSKA (reference sequence). The CDR3 coding sequence is TGCAGTGCTAGTAAAGGGTCTGGGGGCCCTTACGAGCAGTACTTC. Its protein product is CSASKGSGGPYEQYF.

The V call is TRBV18, the J call TRBJ2-7, with TRBD2 matching over 11 bases. With 4 bases clipped from V and 4 bases from J, the junction kept 6 bases outside the gene matches. CDR1 and CDR2 from the germline V gene are KGHSH and LQKENI. This CDR3 spans 15 amino acids. The CDR3 sequence is CASSLTSGSRYEQYF. In nucleotides, the CDR3 is TGTGCCAGCTCACTCACTAGCGGGAGTAGATACGAGCAGTACTTC.

The chain couples TRBV19 to TRBJ2-7, with 8 bases identical to TRBD2. The junction had 2 bases not matched to a gene; V was cut back by 0 bases and J by 1 base. Germline CDR1 and CDR2: LNHDA and SQIVND (reference sequence). This CDR3 is 15 amino acids long. DNA for the CDR3: TGTGCCAGTAGTATAGATCGGGAGGGGTCCTACGAGCAGTACTTC. Its translation is CASSIDREGSYEQYF.

The rearrangement links TRBV10-3 to TRBJ2-3; the match to TRBD1 covers 8 bases. V lost 5 bases, J lost 2 bases, and 12 bases stayed unmatched. The CDR3 length is 17 residues. From germline, CDR1 is ENHRY and CDR2 SYGVKD. The CDR3 DNA follows: TGTGCCATCAGTAGCACCGGAGGACAGGGATACACAGATACGCAGTATTTT. Amino acids: CAISSTGGQGYTDTQYF.

The V gene is TRBV5-4, the J gene TRBJ2-5; D possibly corresponds to TRBD2 (5 bases). The CDR3 loop spans 13 amino acids. Trimming took off 0 bases at V and 5 bases at J, with 8 bases between the two ends. Per the germline V gene, CDR1 is SGHNT and CDR2 is YYREEE (reference sequence). CDR3 DNA: TGTGCCAGCAGCTTGGTGCCGGGGGAGACCCAGTACTTC. This encodes CASSLVPGETQYF.

The chain couples TRBV5-4 to TRBJ2-7, with TRBD1 matching 7 bases. CDR3 length: 12 amino acids. The J segment lost 5 bases and the V segment lost 2 bases, leaving 1 base of the junction unmatched. CDR1 and CDR2 from the germline V gene are SGHNT and YYREEE (reference sequence). CDR3 amino acids: CASSFDRDEQYF. The CDR3 nucleotides are TGTGCCAGCAGCTTTGACAGGGACGAGCAGTACTTC.

The chain joins TRBV5-1 to TRBJ1-6; TRBD1 might be the D (5 bases). There are 17 residues in the CDR3. Germline V gene lookup returns CDR1 SGHRS and CDR2 YFSETQ. The V and J ends lost 4 bases and 5 bases respectively, with 19 bases between them. The CDR3 spells CASSVDSQPGHNSPLHF. CDR3 in DNA: TGCGCCAGCAGCGTCGACAGTCAGCCCGGCCATAATTCACCCCTCCACTTT.

The chain couples TRBV2 to TRBJ1-1; 8 bases match TRBD1. Per the germline V gene, CDR1 is SNHLY and CDR2 is FYNNEI. Losses at the gene ends were 8 bases for V and 4 bases for J; bases not matched to a gene: 3. This CDR3 comprises 12 residues. This chain's CDR3 is CASGQGGTEAFF. CDR3 coding DNA: TGTGCCAGCGGACAGGGAGGCACTGAAGCTTTCTTT.

The rearrangement joins TRBV9 to TRBJ2-1; D ambiguous. CDR3 length: 15 amino acids. Deletions cut 6 bases from V and 6 bases from J, with 19 bases between. Germline V lookup: CDR1 SGDLS, CDR2 YYNGEE. As DNA, the CDR3 is TGTGCCAGCATCCAGTATTCCGGGTCCCTCAATGAGCAGTTCTTC. It yields the protein CASIQYSGSLNEQFF.